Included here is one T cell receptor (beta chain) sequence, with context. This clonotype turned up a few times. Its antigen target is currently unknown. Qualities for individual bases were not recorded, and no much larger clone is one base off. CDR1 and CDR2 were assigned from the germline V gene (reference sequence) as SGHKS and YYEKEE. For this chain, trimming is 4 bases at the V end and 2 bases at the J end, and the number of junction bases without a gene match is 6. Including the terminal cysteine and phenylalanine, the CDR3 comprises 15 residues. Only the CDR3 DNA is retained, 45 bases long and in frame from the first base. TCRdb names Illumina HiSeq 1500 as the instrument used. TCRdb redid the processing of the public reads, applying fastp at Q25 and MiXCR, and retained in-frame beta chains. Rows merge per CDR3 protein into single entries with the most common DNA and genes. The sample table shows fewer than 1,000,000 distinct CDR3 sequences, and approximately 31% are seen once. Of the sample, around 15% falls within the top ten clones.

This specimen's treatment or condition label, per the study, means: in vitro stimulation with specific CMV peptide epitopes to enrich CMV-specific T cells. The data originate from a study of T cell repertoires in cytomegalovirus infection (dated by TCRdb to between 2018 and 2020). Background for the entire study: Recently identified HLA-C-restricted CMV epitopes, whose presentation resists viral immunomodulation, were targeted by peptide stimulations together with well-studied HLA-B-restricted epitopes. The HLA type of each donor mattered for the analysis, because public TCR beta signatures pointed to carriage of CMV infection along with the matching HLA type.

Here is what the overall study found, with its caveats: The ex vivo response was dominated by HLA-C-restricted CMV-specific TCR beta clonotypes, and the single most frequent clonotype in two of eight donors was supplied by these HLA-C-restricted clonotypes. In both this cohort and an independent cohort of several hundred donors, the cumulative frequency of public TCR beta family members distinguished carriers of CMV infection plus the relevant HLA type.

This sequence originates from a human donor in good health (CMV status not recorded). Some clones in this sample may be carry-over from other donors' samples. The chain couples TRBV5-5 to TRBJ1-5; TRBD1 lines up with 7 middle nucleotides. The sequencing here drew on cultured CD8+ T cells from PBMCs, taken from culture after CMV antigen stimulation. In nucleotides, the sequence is TGTGCCAGCAGCCCCGGAGGGGGCGGCAATCAGCCCCAGCATTTT. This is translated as CASSPGGGGNQPQHF.